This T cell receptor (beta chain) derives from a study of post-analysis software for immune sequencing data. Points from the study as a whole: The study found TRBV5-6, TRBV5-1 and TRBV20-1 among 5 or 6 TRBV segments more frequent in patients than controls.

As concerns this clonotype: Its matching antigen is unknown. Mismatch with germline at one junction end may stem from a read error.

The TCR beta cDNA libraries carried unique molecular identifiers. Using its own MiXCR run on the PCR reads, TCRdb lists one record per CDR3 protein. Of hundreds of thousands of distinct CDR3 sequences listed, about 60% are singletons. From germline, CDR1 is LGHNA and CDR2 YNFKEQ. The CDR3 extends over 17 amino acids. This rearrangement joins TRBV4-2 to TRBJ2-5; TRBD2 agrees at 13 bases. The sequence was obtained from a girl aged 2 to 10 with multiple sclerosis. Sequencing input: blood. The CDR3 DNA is TGTGCCAGCAGCCAGGGAGGGACTAGCGGGAACCACGAGACCCAGTACTTC. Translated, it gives CASSQGGTSGNHETQYF.